The source of this T cell receptor beta chain is a study of identical twins. Whole-study results and caveats: With monozygotic twins, out-of-frame TCR alpha sharing exceeded what models estimated. These conclusions were based on statistical analysis (cross-sectional, not following the same donors).

Healthy Caucasians, and only they, were the donors. Concerning this clonotype: Its antigen is still unknown.

After template switching added a universal primer site, the resulting cDNA carried unique molecular identifiers. TCRdb re-derived calls from the 5' RACE reads in MiXCR, one entry per CDR3 protein. This sample has about 890,000 distinct CDR3 sequences, with roughly an eighth found just once. The CDR3 covers 18 residues. Germline-derived CDR1 and CDR2 are LGHDT and YNNKEL (reference sequence). V lost 8 bases and J lost 5; bases outside the gene matches: 16. Separately, the same data were catalogued under a study of yellow fever vaccine responses in identical twins.

Source material: PBMCs. The J gene is TRBJ2-3, the V gene TRBV3-1, with 13 bases identical to TRBD2. The clonotype originates from a woman in her late teens or twenties in good health. The CDR3 nucleotides are TGTGCCAGCTGTTCCGGACCCGGGACTAGCGGGACATTAGATACGCAGTATTTT. It encodes CASCSGPGTSGTLDTQYF.